This T cell receptor beta chain comes out of a study of cytomegalovirus exposure and HLA in healthy donors. Study-wide points: The number of N-insertions in an Asian-associated ancestry cluster was reportedly below the approximately 690-donor mean in a later analysis.

The germline gives CDR1 SGHRS, CDR2 YFSETQ. The CDR3 runs to 14 residues. Primers for the PCR totalled 60 Vbeta and 13 Jbeta. Assay: immunoSEQ multiplex PCR; the TCRdb copy retains only in-frame clones and omits some. This repertoire comprises approximately 120,000 clones; its ten largest clones make up 2.2%. As for this clone: Its antigen is still unknown.

Sampled while nominally healthy, donors likely had unrecorded immune exposures. This TCR was recovered from a man in his forties or fifties in good health and CMV-seronegative. Sequences were obtained from PBMCs. The chain carries TRBV5-1 and TRBJ2-5, with 9 bases aligning to TRBD2. The assigned J gene may be wrong: the sequence end matches TRBJ2-7 better. CDR3 coding DNA: TGCGCCAGCAGCTTATGGCTAGCGGGAATCGAGCAGTACTTC. It codes for CASSLWLAGIEQYF.